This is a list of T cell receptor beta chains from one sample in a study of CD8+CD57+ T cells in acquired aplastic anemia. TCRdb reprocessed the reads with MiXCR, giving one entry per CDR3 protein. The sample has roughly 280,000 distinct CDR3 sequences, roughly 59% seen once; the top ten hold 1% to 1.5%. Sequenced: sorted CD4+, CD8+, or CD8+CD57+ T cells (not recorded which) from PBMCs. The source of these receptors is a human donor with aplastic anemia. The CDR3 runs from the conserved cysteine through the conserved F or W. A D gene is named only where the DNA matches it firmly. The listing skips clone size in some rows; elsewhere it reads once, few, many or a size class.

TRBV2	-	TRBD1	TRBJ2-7	TGTGCCGCCAGCCTGGGGACAGTCCCCTACGAGCAGTACTTC	CAASLGTVPYEQYF
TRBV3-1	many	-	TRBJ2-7	TGTGCCAGCAGCCAGCTTTGGGAGCAGTACTTC	CASSQLWEQYF
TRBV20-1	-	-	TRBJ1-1	TGCAGTGCTACCCGCGGCCAAATGAACACTGAAGCTTTCTTT	CSATRGQMNTEAFF
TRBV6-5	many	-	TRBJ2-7	TGTGCCACCTCTCCTTGGGGGGGCGCGGGGGAGCAGTACTTC	CATSPWGGAGEQYF
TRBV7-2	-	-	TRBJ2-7	TGTGCCAGCAGCTTAGAAGGTAGTTTGGGGTTTCCCTACGAGCAGTACTTC	CASSLEGSLGFPYEQYF
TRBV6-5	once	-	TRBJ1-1	TGTGCCAGCAGTTACCAGGGGAACACTGAAGCTTTCTTT	CASSYQGNTEAFF
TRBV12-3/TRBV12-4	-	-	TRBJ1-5	TGTGCCAGCAGTTTAGCGATCGGGGATCAGCCCCAGCATTTT	CASSLAIGDQPQHF
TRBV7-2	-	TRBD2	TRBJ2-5	TGTGCCAGCAGCTTAGGGGGAGCGGGAACCTGGGGCCAAGAGACCCAGTACTTC	CASSLGGAGTWGQETQYF
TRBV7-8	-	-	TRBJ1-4	TGTGCCAGCAGCTTAGTTAGGGGGGCTAATGAAAAACTGTTTTTT	CASSLVRGANEKLFF
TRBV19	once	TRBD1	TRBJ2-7	TGTGCCAGTAGCCGAGGACAGGGGATTTCGTACGAGCAGTACTTC	CASSRGQGISYEQYF
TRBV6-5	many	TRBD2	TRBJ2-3	TGTGCCAGCAGTTACTCGAGTAGCGGGAGTTTGGCCACAGATACGCAGTATTTT	CASSYSSSGSLATDTQYF
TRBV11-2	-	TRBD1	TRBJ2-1	TGTGCCAGCAGCCTATTACAGGGGCGGTGGGACAATGAGCAGTTCTTC	CASSLLQGRWDNEQFF
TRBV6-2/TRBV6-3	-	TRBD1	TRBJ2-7	TGTGCCAGCAGTCGCAGGGGGCCTAATCGCGAGCAGTACTTC	CASSRRGPNREQYF
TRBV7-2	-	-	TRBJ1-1	TGTGCCAGCAGCTACCCTCGGGACAAAGGGGGTACTGAAGCTTTCTTT	CASSYPRDKGGTEAFF
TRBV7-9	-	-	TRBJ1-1	TGTGCCAGCAGCTTAGGGGGGGGCTTGGACACTGAAGCTTTCTTT	CASSLGGGLDTEAFF
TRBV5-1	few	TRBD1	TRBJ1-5	TGCGCCAGCAGCCCCTCGGGACAGGGGGGGTATAGCAATCAGCCCCAGCATTTT	CASSPSGQGGYSNQPQHF
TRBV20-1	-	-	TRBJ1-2	TGCAGTGCTAGAGCCGAGCAGGGCCCAGGAGGATACTACACCTTC	CSARAEQGPGGYYTF
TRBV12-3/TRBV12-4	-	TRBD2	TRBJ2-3	TGTGCCAGCAGCTCCGGGACTAGTTCAGATACGCAGTATTTT	CASSSGTSSDTQYF
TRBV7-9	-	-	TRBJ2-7	TGTGCCAGCAGCTTGGCCGGGACGGTCGCTTACTACGAGCAGTACTTC	CASSLAGTVAYYEQYF
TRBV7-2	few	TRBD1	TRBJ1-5	TGTGCCAGCAGCTTAGATTGGGGACAGAGTCAGCCCCAGCATTTT	CASSLDWGQSQPQHF
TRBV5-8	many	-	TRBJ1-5	TGTGCCAGCAACCAAGGACAGATTAGCAATCAGCCCCAGCATTTT	CASNQGQISNQPQHF
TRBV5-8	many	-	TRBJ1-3	TGTGCCAGCAGCTTGCAGGTACCTGGAAACACCATATATTTT	CASSLQVPGNTIYF
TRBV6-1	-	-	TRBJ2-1	TGTGCCAGCAGTTACAGAAAAACAGAGGAGCAGTTCTTC	CASSYRKTEEQFF
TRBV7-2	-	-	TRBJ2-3	TGTGCCAGCAGTGAAAAGGCCGAAGCAGATACGCAGTATTTT	CASSEKAEADTQYF
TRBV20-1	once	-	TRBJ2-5	TGCAGTGCTAGCCGTAGCGGACCCACCCAGACCCAGTACTTC	CSASRSGPTQTQYF
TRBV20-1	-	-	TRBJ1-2	TGCAGTGCCCCGGGTTCGGGGTATGGCTACACCTTC	CSAPGSGYGYTF
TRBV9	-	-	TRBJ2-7	TGTGCCAGCAGCCCCACCGGTGTTACCTACGAGCAGTACTTC	CASSPTGVTYEQYF
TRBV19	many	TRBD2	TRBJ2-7	TGTGCCAGTAGTATGGCGGGCGGGAGCTCCTACGGGCAGTACTTC	CASSMAGGSSYGQYF
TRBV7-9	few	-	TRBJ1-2	TGTGCCAGCAGCTTACTAACCGGGACTAGCGGCTACACCTTC	CASSLLTGTSGYTF
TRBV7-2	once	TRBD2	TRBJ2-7	TGTGCCAGCAGCTTAGGACTAGCGGGGCAAACCTACGAGCAGTACTTC	CASSLGLAGQTYEQYF
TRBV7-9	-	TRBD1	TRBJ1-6	TGTGCCAGCAGCGGAACAGGGGGCAGGAGAGTCCACTTT	CASSGTGGRRVHF
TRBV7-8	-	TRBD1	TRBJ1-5	TGTGCCAGCAGCTCCCGGGACAGTAATCAGCCCCAGCATTTT	CASSSRDSNQPQHF
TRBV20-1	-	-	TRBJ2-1	TGCAGTGCTAGATCAGGGGGGAGTGAGCAGTTCTTC	CSARSGGSEQFF
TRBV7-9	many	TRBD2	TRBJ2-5	TGTGCCAGCAGCTTAGGCGGGAGAGGAGAGACCCAGTACTTC	CASSLGGRGETQYF
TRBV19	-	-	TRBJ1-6	TGTGCCAGTAGTACAGGGTCAGGGAATTCACCCCTCCACTTT	CASSTGSGNSPLHF
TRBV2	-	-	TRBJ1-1	TGTGCCAGCAGAGTTGACAACACTGAAGCTTTCTTT	CASRVDNTEAFF
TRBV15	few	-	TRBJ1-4	TGTGCCACCAGCAGAGATGAAAAACTGTTTTTT	CATSRDEKLFF
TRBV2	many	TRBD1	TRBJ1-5	TGTGCCAGCAGTAGAGGGACAGGGAACAATCAGCCCCAGCATTTT	CASSRGTGNNQPQHF
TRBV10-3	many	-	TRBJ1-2	TGTGCCATCTCCCCGAGAGGGGATGTTAACTATGGCTACACCTTC	CAISPRGDVNYGYTF
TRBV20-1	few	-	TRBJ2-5	TGCAGTGCTAGAGGTGGGGGGCAAGAGACCCAGTACTTC	CSARGGGQETQYF
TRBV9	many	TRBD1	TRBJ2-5	TGTGCCAGCAGCATCCAGACCGGGACAGGGGATTTCGGGGAGACCCAGTACTTC	CASSIQTGTGDFGETQYF
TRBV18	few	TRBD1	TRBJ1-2	TGTGCCAGCTCACCACCGGGACAGGAGGGGCCTTCACGTGGCTACACCTTC	CASSPPGQEGPSRGYTF
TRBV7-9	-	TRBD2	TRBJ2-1	TGTGCCACCCAGGAGGGCGGGAGAGACCCCTACAATGAGCAGTTCTTC	CATQEGGRDPYNEQFF
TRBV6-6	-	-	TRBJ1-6	TGTGCCAGCAGTTACGAGGAGTCCTCCTATAATTCACCCCTCCACTTT	CASSYEESSYNSPLHF
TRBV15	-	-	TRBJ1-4	TGTGCCACCAGCAGGGCAACTAATGAAAAACTGTTTTTT	CATSRATNEKLFF
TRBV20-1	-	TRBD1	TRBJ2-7	TGCAGTGCTCTTCCGGGACAGGGGTACGAGCAGTACTTC	CSALPGQGYEQYF
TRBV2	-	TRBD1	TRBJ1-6	TGTGCCAGCAGCCAGAGGACAGGGGGCGATTCACCCCTCCACTTT	CASSQRTGGDSPLHF
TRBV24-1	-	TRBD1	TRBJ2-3	TGTGCCACCAGTGATCTAGGACAGGGCCCAGATACGCAGTATTTT	CATSDLGQGPDTQYF
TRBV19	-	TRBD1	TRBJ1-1	TGTGCCAGTAGTATACAGGGACAGGTCATCACTGAAGCTTTCTTT	CASSIQGQVITEAFF
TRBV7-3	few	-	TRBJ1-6	TGTGCCAGCAGCTCGACAGGTAACGTCGATTCACCCCTCCACTTT	CASSSTGNVDSPLHF
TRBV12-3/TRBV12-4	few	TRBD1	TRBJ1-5	TGTGCCAGCAGGGACAGGCCAGATAGCAATCAGCCCCAGCATTTT	CASRDRPDSNQPQHF
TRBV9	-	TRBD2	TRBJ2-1	TGTGCCAGCAGCGCGAGCGGGGGGGCCTACAATGAGCAGTTCTTC	CASSASGGAYNEQFF
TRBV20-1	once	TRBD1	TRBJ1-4	TGCAGTGCTAGAGATACAGGGGGCAGTTATGAAAAACTGTTTTTT	CSARDTGGSYEKLFF
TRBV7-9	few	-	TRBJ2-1	TGTGCCAGCAGCTTGTCTGATACTGATGAGCAGTTCTTC	CASSLSDTDEQFF
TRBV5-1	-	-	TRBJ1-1	TGCGCCAGCAGCTTGACGGGGGTCTACACTGAAGCTTTCTTT	CASSLTGVYTEAFF